This T cell receptor (beta chain) was captured in a study of T cell responses to AZD1222 COVID-19 vaccine. Study-level findings and limits: Donors were mostly white British, more females; clonal diversity possibly underestimated.

With respect to this clone: Its target is not known.

From germline, CDR1 is SGHVS and CDR2 FQNEAQ. Trimming left V 4 bases short and J 0 bases short, with 12 bases between. This CDR3 has 15 amino acids. Sequenced by immunoSEQ multiplex PCR; TCRdb stores in-frame clones only, minus some. The sample includes approximately 150,000 clones, about nine tenths of them seen just once. The V gene is TRBV7-8, the J gene TRBJ1-1; no clear D gene. The sequence derives from an adult who received the AZD1222 COVID-19 vaccine. The sequencing used peripheral blood, collected 28 days after the second AZD1222 dose. The CDR3 DNA reads as TGTGCCAGCAGCTCCTTTGGCGGCATGAACACTGAAGCTTTCTTT. As protein: CASSSFGGMNTEAFF.